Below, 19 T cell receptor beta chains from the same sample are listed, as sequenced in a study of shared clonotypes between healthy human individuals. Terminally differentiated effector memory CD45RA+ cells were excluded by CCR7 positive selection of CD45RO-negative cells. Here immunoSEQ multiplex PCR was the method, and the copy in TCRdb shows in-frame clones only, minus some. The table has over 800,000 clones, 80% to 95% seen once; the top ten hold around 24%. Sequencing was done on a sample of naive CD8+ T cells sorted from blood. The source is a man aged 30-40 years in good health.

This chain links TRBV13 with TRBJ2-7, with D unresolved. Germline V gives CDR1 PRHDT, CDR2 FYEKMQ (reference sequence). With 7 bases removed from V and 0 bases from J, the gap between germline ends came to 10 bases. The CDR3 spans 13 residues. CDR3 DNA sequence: TGTGCCAGCAACGATCTCAGCTCCTACGAGCAGTACTTC. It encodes CASNDLSSYEQYF.

CDR3 coding DNA: TGTGCCAGCAGAGAGGGCTACGAGCAGTACTTC. It translates to CASREGYEQYF. V gene TRBV2 combines with J gene TRBJ2-7; weak D call: TRBD2 (5 bases). Trimming shortened V by 6 bases and J by 3 bases, and 6 bases separated the two germline ends. The CDR3 runs to 11 residues. Germline V CDR1 and CDR2: SNHLY, FYNNEI.

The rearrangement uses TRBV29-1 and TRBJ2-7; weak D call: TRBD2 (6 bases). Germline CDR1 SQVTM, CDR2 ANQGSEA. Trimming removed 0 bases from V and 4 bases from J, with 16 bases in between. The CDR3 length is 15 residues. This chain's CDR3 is CSVEETEGRLYEQYF. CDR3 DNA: TGCAGCGTTGAAGAGACGGAGGGCCGGTTATACGAGCAGTACTTC.

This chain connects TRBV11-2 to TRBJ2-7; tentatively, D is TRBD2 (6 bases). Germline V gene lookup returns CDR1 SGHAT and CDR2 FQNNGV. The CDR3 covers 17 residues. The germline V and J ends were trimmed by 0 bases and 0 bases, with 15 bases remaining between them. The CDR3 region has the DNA TGTGCCAGCAGCTTAGATCTGGCTAGCGCGAGCTCCTACGAGCAGTACTTC. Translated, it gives CASSLDLASASSYEQYF.

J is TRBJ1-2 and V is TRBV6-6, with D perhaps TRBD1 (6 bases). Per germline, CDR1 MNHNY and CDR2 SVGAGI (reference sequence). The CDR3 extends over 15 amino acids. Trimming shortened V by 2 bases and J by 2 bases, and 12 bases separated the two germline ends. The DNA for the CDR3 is TGTGCCAGCAGTTACGAGACAGGCTACAACTATGGCTACACCTTC. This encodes CASSYETGYNYGYTF.

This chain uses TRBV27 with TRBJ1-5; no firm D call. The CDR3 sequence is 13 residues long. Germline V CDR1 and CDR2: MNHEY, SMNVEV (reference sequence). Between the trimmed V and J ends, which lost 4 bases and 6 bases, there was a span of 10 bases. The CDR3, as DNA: TGTGCCAGCAGTTATGGGTTGAGTCAGCCCCAGCATTTT. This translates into CASSYGLSQPQHF.

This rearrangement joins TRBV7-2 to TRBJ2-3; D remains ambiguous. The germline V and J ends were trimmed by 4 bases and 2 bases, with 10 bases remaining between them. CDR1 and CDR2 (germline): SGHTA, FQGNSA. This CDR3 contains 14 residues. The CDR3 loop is CASSSYLDTDTQYF. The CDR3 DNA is TGTGCCAGCAGCTCCTACTTAGACACAGATACGCAGTATTTT.

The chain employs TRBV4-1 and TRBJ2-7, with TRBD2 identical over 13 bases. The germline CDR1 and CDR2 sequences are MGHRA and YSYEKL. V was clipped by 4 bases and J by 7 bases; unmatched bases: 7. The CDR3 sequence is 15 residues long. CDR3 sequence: CASSLGLAGVGEQYF. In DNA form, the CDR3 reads TGCGCCAGCAGCCTCGGACTAGCGGGGGTAGGGGAGCAGTACTTC.

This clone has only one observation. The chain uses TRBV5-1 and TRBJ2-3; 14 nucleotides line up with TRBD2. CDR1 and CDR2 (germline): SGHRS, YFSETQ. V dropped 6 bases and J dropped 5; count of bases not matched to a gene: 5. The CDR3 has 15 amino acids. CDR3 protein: CASTPGLAGGDTQYF. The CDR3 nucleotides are TGCGCCAGCACTCCAGGACTAGCGGGAGGAGATACGCAGTATTTT.

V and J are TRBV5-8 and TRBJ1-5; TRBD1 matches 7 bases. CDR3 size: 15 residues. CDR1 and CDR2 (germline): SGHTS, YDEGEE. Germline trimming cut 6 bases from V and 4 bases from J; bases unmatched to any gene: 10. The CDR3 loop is CASTLVQGRNQPQHF. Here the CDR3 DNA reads TGTGCCAGCACCCTAGTACAGGGGCGGAATCAGCCCCAGCATTTT. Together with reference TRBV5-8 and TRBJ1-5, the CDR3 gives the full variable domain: EAGVTQSPTHLIKTRGQQATLRCSPISGHTSVYWYQQALGLGLQFLLWYDEGEERNRGNFPPRFSGRQFPNYSSELNVNALELEDSALYLCASTLVQGRNQPQHFGDGTRLSIL.

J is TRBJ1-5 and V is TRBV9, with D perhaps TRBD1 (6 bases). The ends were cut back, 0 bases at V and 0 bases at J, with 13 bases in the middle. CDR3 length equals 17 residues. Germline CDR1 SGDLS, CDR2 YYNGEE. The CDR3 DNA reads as TGTGCCAGCAGCGTAGGTGGACAGATTAATAGCAATCAGCCCCAGCATTTT. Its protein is CASSVGGQINSNQPQHF.

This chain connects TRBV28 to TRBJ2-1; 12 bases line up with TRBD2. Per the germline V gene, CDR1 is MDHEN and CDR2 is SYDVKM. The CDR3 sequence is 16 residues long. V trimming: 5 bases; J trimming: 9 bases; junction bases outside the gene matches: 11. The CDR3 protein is CASSRLAGVGESEQFF. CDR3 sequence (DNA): TGTGCCAGCAGTAGACTAGCGGGAGTCGGGGAGAGTGAGCAGTTCTTC. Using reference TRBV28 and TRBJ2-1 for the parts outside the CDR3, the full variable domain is DVKVTQSSRYLVKRTGEKVFLECVQDMDHENMFWYRQDPGLGLRLIYFSYDVKMKEKGDIPEGYSVSREKKERFSLILESASTNQTSMYLCASSRLAGVGESEQFFGPGTRLTVL.

The CDR3 is CASSQPETGNYGYTF. The CDR3 nucleotides are TGCGCCAGCAGCCAACCCGAGACAGGCAACTATGGCTACACCTTC. The chain is built from TRBV4-1 and TRBJ1-2, with D perhaps TRBD1 (6 bases). The germline V gene has CDR1 MGHRA and CDR2 YSYEKL. The CDR3 runs 15 residues. V lost 2 bases, J lost 2 bases, and 12 bases lay in between.

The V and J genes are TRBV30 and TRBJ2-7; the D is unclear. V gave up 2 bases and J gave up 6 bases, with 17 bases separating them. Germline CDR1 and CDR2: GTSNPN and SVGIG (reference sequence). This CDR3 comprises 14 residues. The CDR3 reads CAWSLTDLNREQYF. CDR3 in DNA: TGTGCCTGGAGTCTAACGGATTTAAATCGCGAGCAGTACTTC.

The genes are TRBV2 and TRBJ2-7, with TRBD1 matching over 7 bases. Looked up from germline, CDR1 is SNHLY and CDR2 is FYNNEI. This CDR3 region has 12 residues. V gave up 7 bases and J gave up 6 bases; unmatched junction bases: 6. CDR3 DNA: TGTGCCAGCACCATGGACAGGTCCGAGCAGTACTTC. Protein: CASTMDRSEQYF. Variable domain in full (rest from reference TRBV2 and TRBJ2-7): EPEVTQTPSHQVTQMGQEVILRCVPISNHLYFYWYRQILGQKVEFLVSFYNNEISEKSEIFDDQFSVERPDGSNFTLKIRSTKLEDSAMYFCASTMDRSEQYFGPGTRLTVT.

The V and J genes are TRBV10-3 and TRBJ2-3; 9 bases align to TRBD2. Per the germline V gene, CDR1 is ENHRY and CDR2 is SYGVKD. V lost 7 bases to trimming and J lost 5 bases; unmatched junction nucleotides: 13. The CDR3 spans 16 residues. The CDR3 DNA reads TGTGCCATCAAGGAAATAGCGGGAGCTGGGGGAGATACGCAGTATTTT. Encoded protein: CAIKEIAGAGGDTQYF.

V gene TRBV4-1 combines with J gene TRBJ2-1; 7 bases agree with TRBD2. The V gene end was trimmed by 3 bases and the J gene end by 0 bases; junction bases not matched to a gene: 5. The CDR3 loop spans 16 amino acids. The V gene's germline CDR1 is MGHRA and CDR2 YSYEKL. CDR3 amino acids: CASSQLAEDSYNEQFF. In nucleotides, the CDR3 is TGCGCCAGCAGCCAGCTAGCGGAAGACTCCTACAATGAGCAGTTCTTC.

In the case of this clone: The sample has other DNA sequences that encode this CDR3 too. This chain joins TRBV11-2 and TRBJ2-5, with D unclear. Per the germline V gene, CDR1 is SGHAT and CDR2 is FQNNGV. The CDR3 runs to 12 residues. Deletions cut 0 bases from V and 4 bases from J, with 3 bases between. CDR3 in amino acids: CASSLDGETQYF. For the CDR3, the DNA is TGTGCCAGCAGCTTAGATGGAGAGACCCAGTACTTC.

CDR3 sequence reads: CASSRVGELSDEQYF. Here the CDR3 DNA reads TGTGCCAGCAGCCGTGTGGGGGAGTTGAGCGACGAGCAGTACTTC. This chain links TRBV5-4 with TRBJ2-7; D is tentatively TRBD1 or TRBD2 (5 bases each). Trimming took off 4 bases at V and 5 bases at J, with 19 bases between the two ends. Germline V gene lookup returns CDR1 SGHNT and CDR2 YYREEE (reference sequence). The CDR3 sequence is 15 residues long.